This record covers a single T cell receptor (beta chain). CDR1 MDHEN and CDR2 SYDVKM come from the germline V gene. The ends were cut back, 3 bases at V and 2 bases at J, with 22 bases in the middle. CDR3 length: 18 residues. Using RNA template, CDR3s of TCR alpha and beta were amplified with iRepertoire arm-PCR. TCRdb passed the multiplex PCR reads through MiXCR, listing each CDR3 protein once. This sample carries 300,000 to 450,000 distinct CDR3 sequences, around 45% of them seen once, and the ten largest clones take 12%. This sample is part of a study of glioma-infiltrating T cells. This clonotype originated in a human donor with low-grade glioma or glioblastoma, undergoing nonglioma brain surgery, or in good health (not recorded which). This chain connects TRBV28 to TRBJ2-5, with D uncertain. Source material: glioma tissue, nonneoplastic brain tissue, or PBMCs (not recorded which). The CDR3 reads CASSFHLEDPSSQETQYF. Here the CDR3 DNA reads TGTGCCAGCAGTTTTCACCTAGAGGACCCTTCGTCTCAAGAGACCCAGTACTTC.